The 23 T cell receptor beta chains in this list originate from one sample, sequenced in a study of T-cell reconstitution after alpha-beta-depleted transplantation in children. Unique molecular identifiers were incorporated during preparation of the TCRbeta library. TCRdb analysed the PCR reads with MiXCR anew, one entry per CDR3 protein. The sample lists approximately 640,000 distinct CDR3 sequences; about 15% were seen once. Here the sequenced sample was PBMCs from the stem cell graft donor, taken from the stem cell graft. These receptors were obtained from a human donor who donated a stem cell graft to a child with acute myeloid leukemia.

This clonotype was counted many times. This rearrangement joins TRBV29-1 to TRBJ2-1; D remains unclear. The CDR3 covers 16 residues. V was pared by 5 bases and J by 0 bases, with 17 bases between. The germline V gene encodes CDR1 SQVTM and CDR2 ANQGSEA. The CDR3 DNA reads TGCAGCGTTCTCCTCGTTACAGCAGACTCCTACAATGAGCAGTTCTTC. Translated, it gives CSVLLVTADSYNEQFF.

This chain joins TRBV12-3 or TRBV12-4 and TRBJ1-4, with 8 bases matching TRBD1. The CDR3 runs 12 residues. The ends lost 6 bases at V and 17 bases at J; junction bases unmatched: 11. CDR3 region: CASSSTRDRTFF. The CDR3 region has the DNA TGTGCCAGCAGCTCTACCCGGGACAGGACATTTTTT.

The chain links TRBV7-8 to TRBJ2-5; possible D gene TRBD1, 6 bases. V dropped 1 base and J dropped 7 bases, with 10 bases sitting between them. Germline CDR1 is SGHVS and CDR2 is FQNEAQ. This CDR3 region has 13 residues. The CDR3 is CASSLEGERTQYF. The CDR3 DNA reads TGTGCCAGCAGCTTAGAGGGGGAAAGGACCCAGTACTTC.

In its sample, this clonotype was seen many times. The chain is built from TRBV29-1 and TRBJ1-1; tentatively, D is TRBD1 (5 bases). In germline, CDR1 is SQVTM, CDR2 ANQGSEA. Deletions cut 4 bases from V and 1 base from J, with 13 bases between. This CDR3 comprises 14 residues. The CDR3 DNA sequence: TGCAGCGTTGCGTCGACAGTAGGGAACACTGAAGCTTTCTTT. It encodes CSVASTVGNTEAFF.

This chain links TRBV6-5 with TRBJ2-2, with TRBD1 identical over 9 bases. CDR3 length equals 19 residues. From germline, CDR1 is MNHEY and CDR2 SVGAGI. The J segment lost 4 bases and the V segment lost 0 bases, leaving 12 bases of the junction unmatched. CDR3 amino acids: CASSYSILRDRVSTGELFF. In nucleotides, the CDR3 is TGTGCCAGCAGTTACTCGATTTTGAGGGACAGGGTCTCCACCGGGGAGCTGTTTTTT.

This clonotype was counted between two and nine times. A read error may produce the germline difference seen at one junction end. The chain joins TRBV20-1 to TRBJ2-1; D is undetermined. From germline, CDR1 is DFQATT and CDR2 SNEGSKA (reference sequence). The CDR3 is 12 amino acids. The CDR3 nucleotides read TGCAGTGCTCCCCACCCCTATAATGAGCAGTTCTTC. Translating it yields CSAPHPYNEQFF.

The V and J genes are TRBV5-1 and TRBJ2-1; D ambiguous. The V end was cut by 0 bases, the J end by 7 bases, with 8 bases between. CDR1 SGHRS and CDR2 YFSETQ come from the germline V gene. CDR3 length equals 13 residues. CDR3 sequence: CASSLEVNNEQFF. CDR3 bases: TGCGCCAGCAGCTTGGAAGTTAATAATGAGCAGTTCTTC. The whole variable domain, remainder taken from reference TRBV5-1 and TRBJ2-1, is KAGVTQTPRYLIKTRGQQVTLSCSPISGHRSVSWYQQTPGQGLQFLFEYFSETQRNKGNFPGRFSGRQFSNSRSEMNVSTLELGDSALYLCASSLEVNNEQFFGPGTRLTVL.

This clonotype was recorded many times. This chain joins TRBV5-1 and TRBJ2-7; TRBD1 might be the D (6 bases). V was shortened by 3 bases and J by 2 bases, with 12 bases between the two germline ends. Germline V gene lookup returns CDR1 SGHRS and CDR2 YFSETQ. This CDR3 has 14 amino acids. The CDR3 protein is CASSWGTGTYEQYF. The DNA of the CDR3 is TGCGCCAGCAGCTGGGGAACAGGGACCTACGAGCAGTACTTC.

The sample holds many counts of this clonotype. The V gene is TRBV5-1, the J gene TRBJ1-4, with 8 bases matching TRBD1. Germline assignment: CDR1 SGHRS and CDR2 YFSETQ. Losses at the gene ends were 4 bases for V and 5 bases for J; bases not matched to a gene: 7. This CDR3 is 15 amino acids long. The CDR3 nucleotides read TGCGCCAGCAGCCGTGACAGGGGAGGGAATGAAAAACTGTTTTTT. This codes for CASSRDRGGNEKLFF.

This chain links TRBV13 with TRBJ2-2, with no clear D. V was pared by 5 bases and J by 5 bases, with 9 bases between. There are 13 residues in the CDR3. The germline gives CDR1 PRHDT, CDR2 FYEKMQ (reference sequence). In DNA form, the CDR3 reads TGTGCCAGCAGCACTTCGGGTACCGGGGAGCTGTTTTTT. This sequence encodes CASSTSGTGELFF.

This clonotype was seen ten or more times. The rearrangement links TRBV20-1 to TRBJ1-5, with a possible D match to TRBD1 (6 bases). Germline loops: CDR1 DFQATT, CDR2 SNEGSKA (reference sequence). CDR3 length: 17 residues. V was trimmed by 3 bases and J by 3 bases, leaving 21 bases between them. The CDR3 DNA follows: TGCAGTGCTAGTACGACCGCAGTGGGGGGCTCCAATCAGCCCCAGCATTTT. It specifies CSASTTAVGGSNQPQHF.

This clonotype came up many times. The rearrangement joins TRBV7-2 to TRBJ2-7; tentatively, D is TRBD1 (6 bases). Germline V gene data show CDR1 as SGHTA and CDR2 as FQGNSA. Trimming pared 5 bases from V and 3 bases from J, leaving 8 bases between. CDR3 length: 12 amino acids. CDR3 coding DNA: TGTGCCAGCAGCAAGGACAGCTACGAGCAGTACTTC. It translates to CASSKDSYEQYF.

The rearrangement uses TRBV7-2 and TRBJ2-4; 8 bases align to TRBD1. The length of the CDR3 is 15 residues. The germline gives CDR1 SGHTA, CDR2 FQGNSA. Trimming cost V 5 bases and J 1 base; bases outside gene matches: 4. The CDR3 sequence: CASSMTGVAKNIQYF. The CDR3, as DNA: TGTGCCAGCAGCATGACAGGGGTGGCCAAAAACATTCAGTACTTC.

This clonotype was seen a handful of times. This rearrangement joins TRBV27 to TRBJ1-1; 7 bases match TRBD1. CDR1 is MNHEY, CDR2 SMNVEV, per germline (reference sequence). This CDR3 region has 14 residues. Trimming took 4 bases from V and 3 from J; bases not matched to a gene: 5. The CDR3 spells CASSWDRTYTEAFF. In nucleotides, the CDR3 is TGTGCCAGCAGTTGGGACAGAACTTACACTGAAGCTTTCTTT.

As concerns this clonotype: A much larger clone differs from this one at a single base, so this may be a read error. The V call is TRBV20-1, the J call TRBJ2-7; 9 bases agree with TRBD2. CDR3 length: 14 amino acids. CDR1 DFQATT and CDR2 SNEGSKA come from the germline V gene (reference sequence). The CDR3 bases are TGCAGTGCGTGGGGCCCGGGACTAGCCTACGAGCAGAACTTC. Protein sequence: CSAWGPGLAYEQNF.

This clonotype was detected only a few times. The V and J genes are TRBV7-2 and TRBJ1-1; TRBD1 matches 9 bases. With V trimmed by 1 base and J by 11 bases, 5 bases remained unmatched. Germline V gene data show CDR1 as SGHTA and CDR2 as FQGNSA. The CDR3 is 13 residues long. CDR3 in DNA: TGTGCCAGCAGCTTAGACAGGGGGCCAGGCGCTTTCTTT. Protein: CASSLDRGPGAFF.

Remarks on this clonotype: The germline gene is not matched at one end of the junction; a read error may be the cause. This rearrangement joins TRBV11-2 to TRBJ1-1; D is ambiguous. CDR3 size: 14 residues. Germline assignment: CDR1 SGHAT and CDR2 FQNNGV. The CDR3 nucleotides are TGTGCCAGCAAGTACGAGGCGGGGAACCCTGAAGCTTTCTTT. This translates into CASKYEAGNPEAFF.

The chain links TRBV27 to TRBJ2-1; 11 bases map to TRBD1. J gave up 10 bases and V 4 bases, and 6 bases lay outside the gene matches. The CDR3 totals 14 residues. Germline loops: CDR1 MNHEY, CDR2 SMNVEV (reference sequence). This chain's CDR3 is CASSSRDRGLEQFF. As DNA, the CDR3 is TGTGCCAGCAGTTCCCGGGACAGGGGGTTAGAGCAGTTCTTC.

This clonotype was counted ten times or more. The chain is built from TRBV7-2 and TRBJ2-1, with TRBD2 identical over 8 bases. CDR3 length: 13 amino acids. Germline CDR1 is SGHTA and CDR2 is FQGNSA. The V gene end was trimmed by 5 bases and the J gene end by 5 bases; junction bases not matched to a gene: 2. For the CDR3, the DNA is TGTGCCAGCAGCCCGGGACTAGACAATGAGCAGTTCTTC. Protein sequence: CASSPGLDNEQFF.

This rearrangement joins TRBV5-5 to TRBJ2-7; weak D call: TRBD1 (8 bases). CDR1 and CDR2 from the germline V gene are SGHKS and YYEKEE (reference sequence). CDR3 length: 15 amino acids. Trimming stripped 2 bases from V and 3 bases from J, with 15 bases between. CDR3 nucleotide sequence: TGTGCCAGCAGCTTACAGGGGGGGCCCCTCTACGAGCAGTACGTC. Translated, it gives CASSLQGGPLYEQYV.

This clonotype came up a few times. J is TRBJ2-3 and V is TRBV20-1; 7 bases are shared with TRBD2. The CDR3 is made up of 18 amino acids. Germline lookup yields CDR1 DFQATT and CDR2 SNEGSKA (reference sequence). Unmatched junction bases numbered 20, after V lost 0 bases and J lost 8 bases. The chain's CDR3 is CSARDEGTTISIGATQYF. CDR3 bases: TGCAGTGCTAGAGACGAGGGGACTACAATTTCTATTGGGGCTACGCAGTATTTT.

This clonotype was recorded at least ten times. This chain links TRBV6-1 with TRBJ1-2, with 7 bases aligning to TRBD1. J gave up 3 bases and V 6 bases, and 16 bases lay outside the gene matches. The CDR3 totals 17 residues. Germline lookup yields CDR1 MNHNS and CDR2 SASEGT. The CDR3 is CASRRSLDRVHDYGYTF. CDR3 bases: TGTGCCAGCAGGCGGTCTCTCGACAGGGTGCATGACTATGGCTACACCTTC.

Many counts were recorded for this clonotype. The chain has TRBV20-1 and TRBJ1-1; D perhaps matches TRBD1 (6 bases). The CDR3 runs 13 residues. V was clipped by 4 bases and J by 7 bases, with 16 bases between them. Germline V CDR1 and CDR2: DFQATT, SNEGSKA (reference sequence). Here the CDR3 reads CSAILQGSIEAFF. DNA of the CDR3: TGCAGTGCTATTCTACAGGGTAGTATTGAAGCTTTCTTT.